The present entry profiles one T cell receptor (beta chain) with its context. Its antigen is not known. This entry comes from a study of T cell repertoires in cytomegalovirus infection. The wider study: Indications came from public TCR beta signatures; they pointed to CMV infection and to a matching HLA type. Study-wide results and limits: CMV carriers having the relevant HLA were flagged by cumulative public TCR beta family frequency. CMV-specific TCR beta clonotypes restricted by HLA-C were the ones dominating the ex vivo response.

MiXCR, applied by TCRdb to the reads, yields one record per CDR3 protein. The repertoire has 150,000 to 200,000 distinct CDR3 sequences, approximately 30% of them found once; the top ten carry about 31%. Germline V CDR1 and CDR2: MNHEY, SVGEGT. This CDR3 contains 15 residues. The ends were cut back, 2 bases at V and 2 bases at J, with 11 bases in the middle. This receptor was obtained from a human donor in good health (CMV status not recorded). Some clones in this sample may be carry-over from other donors' samples. The V gene is TRBV6-2 or TRBV6-3, the J gene TRBJ2-3; D is ambiguous. Sequencing used PBMCs. CDR3 amino acids: CASSYLRPLTDTQYF. In DNA, the CDR3 is TGTGCCAGCAGTTACCTGCGGCCCCTCACAGATACGCAGTATTTT.